This T cell receptor beta chain was recorded in a study of T cell responses to AZD1222 COVID-19 vaccine. A note on this clone: Its antigen is undetermined.

CDR1 SGHTA and CDR2 FQGNSA come from the germline V gene. This CDR3 is 17 amino acids long. The ends lost 3 bases at V and 4 bases at J; junction bases unmatched: 13. Points from the study as a whole: Nearly half of the spike-specific TCRs reportedly recognize variant regions that carry no mutations. Donors were largely white British and mainly female; clonal diversity was possibly underestimated. The breadth and depth of Spike-specific TCRs increased once two AZD1222 doses had been given. At baseline, seropositivity was found in only a handful of AZD1222 recipients.

This table comes from immunoSEQ multiplex PCR, and its TCRdb copy is limited to in-frame clones, with some not included. The table records 95,000 to 100,000 clones, 86% of them present only once. The source was peripheral blood, collected on day 0 of AZD1222 vaccination. This TCR was sampled from an adult in good health. The gene calls are TRBV7-2 and TRBJ2-7, with 9 nucleotides matching TRBD1. The CDR3 nucleotides are TGTGCCAGCAGCTTTCTTTCGGGACAGGGATTAAAATACGAGCAGTACTTC. Its translation: CASSFLSGQGLKYEQYF.